The text below deals with one T cell receptor beta chain. This sample was included in a study of identical twins. With 6 bases removed from V and 1 base from J, the gap between germline ends came to 9 bases. The CDR3 contains 13 residues. TCRdb recomputed calls from the 5' RACE reads with MiXCR, one row per CDR3 protein. The sample includes under 350,000 distinct CDR3 sequences, around 9.7% of them seen just once. These data were also filed under a second study, of yellow fever vaccine responses in identical twins.

This clonotype was sampled from a young woman in good health. Material for sequencing was CD8+ T cells sorted from blood. The V call is TRBV12-3 or TRBV12-4, the J call TRBJ1-1, with unresolved D. The CDR3 DNA is TGTGCCAGCAGCCCAAATGGGAACACTGAAGCTTTCTTT. It codes for CASSPNGNTEAFF.